This TCR beta chain is drawn from a study of response to subunit inactivated influenza vaccine. Overall study findings and caveats: Each seasonal influenza vaccination, the authors suggested, recruits few new T cells.

The V gene lost 1 base and the J gene lost 2 bases, with 8 bases spanning the gap. The CDR3 is made up of 14 amino acids. Looked up from germline, CDR1 is DFQATT and CDR2 is SNEGSKA (reference sequence). This clonotype was seen many times. Its antigen is unidentified. A single record per CDR3 protein comes from TCRdb applying MiXCR to the RT-PCR reads. The repertoire has around 520,000 distinct CDR3 sequences, 12% of them found once; the top ten carry roughly 10%. The TCR sequence derives from a man aged 50 to 59 who received an inactivated influenza vaccine. The gene calls are TRBV20-1 and TRBJ2-2, with TRBD1 as a possible D gene (6 bases). The specimen comprised PBMCs from blood, sampled on the day of vaccination. DNA of the CDR3: TGCAGTGCTAGAGGGGACACCAACACCGGGGAGCTGTTTTTT. This translates into CSARGDTNTGELFF.